This T cell receptor (beta chain) was profiled in a study of T cell repertoires in cytomegalovirus infection. Each CDR3 protein is one row after TCRdb ran MiXCR on the reads. This sample has around 550,000 distinct CDR3 sequences, with about 25% found just once. This clonotype was observed at least ten times. Trimming took 3 bases from V and 4 from J, leaving 12 bases between them. The germline CDR1 and CDR2 sequences are SGHTA and FQGNSA. The CDR3 is 14 residues long. The V and J genes are TRBV7-2 and TRBJ2-5, with unresolved D. This sequence originates from a human donor in good health (CMV status not recorded). Some clones in this sample may be carry-over from other donors' samples. Sample: PBMCs. The CDR3 DNA is TGTGCCAGCAGCTTGAAGAGTGGCCCAGAGACCCAGTACTTC. This encodes CASSLKSGPETQYF.